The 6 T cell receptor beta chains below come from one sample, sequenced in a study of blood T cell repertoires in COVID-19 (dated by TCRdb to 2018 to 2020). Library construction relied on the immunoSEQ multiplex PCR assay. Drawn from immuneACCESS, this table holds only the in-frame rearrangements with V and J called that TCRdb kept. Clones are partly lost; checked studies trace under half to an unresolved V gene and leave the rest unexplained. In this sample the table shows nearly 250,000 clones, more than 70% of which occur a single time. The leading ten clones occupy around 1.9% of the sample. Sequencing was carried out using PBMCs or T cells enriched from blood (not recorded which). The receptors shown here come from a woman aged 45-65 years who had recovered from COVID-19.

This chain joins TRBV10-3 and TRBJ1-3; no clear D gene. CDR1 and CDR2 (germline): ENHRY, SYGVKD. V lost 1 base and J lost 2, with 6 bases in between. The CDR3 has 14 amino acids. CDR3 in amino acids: CAISEFSAGNTIYF. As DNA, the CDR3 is TGTGCCATCAGTGAGTTCTCAGCTGGAAACACCATATATTTT.

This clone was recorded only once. CDR3 protein: CASSLVGLQFF. CDR3 sequence (DNA): TGTGCCAGCAGCTTAGTAGGACTGCAGTTCTTC. The chain joins TRBV7-8 to TRBJ2-1; D is perhaps TRBD2 (5 bases). The CDR3 has 11 residues. Germline loops: CDR1 SGHVS, CDR2 FQNEAQ. V gave up 1 base and J gave up 12 bases, with 7 bases separating them.

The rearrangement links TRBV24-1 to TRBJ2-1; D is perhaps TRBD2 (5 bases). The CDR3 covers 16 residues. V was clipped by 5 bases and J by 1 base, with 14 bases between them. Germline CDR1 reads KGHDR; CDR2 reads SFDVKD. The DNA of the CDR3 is TGTGCCACCAGTGGGCCAGGACTTAGGTCCTACAATGAGCAGTTCTTC. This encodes CATSGPGLRSYNEQFF.

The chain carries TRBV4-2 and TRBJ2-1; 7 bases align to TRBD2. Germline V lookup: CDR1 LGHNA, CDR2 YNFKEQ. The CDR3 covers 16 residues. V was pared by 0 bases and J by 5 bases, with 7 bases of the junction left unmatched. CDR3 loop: CASSQDRTSINNEQFF. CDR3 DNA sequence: TGTGCCAGCAGCCAAGACCGGACTAGTATAAACAATGAGCAGTTCTTC.

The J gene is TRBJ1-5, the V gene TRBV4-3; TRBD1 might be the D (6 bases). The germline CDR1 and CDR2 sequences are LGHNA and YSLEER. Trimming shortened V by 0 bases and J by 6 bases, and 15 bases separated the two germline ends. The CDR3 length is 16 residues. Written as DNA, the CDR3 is TGCGCCAGCAGCCAAGATCACTCGGCAGGGGCTCAGCCCCAGCATTTT. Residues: CASSQDHSAGAQPQHF.

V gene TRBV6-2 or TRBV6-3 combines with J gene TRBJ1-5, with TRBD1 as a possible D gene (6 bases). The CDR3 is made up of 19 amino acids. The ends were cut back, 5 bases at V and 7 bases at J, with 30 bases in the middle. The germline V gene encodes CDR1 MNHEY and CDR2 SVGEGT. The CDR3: CASSPTRSGTNFPGQPQHF. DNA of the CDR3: TGTGCCAGCAGTCCCACCAGGAGCGGGACAAACTTCCCGGGGCAGCCCCAGCATTTT.